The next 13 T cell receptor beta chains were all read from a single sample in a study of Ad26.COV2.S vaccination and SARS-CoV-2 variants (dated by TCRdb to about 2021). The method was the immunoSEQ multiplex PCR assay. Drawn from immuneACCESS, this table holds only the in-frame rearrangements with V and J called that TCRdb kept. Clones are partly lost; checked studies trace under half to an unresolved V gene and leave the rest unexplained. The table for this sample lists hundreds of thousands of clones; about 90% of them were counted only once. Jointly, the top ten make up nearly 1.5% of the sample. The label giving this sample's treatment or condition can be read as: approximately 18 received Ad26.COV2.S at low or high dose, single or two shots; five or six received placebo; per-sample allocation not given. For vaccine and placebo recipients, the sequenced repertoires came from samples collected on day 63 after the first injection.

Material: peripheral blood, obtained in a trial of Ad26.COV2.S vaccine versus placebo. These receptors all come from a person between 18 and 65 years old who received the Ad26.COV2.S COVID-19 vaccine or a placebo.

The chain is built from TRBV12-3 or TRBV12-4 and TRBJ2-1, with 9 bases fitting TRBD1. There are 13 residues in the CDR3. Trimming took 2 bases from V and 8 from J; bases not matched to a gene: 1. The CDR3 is CASSLTGGHEQFF. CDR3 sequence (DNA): TGTGCCAGCAGTTTAACAGGGGGCCATGAGCAGTTCTTC.

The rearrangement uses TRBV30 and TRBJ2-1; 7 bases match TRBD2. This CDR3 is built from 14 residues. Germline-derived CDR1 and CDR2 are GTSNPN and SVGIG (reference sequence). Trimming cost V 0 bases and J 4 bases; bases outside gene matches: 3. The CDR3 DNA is TGTGCCTGGAGTGTCTCGGGACTATACAATGAGCAGTTCTTC. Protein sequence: CAWSVSGLYNEQFF.

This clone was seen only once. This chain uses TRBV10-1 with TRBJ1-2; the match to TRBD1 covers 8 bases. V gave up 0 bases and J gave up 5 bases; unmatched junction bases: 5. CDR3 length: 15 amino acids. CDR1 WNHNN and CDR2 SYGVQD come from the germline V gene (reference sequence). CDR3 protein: CASSESIGQGYGYTF. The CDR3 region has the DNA TGCGCCAGCAGTGAGTCGATTGGACAGGGTTATGGCTACACCTTC.

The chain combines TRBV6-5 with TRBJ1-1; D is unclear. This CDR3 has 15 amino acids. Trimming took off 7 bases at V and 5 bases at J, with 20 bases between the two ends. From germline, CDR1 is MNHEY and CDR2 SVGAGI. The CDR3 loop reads CASTPRGNAETEAFF. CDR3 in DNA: TGTGCCAGCACCCCCAGAGGGAATGCTGAGACTGAAGCTTTCTTT.

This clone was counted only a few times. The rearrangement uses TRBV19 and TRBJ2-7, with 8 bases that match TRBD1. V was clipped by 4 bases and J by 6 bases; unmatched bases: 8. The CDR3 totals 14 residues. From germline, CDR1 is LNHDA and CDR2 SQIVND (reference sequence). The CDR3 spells CASSTSTGVGEQYF. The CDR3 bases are TGTGCCAGTAGTACTTCGACAGGGGTGGGCGAGCAGTACTTC.

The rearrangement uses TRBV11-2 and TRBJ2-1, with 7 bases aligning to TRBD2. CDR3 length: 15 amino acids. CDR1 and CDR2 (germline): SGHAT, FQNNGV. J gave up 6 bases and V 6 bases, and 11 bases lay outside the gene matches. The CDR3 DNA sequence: TGTGCCAGCAGTCGGGGACTAACGACGGCCAATGAGCAGTTCTTC. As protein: CASSRGLTTANEQFF.

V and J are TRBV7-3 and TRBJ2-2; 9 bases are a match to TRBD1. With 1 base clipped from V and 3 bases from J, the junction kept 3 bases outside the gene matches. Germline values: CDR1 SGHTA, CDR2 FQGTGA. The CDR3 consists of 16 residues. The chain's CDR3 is CASSLMGQGYTGELFF. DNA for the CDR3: TGTGCCAGCAGCTTAATGGGACAGGGATACACCGGGGAGCTGTTTTTT.

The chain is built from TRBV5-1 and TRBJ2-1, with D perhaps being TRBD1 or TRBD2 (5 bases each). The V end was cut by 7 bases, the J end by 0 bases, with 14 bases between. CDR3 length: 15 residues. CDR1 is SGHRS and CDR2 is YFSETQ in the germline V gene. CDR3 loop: CASGGPGSSYNEQFF. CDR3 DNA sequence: TGCGCCAGCGGGGGACCGGGTAGCTCCTACAATGAGCAGTTCTTC.

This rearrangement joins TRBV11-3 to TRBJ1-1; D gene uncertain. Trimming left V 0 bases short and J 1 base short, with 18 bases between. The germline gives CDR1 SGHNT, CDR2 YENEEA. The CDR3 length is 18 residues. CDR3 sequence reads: CASSLDPPGWSGNTEAFF. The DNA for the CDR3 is TGTGCCAGCAGCTTAGACCCTCCGGGGTGGTCAGGGAACACTGAAGCTTTCTTT.

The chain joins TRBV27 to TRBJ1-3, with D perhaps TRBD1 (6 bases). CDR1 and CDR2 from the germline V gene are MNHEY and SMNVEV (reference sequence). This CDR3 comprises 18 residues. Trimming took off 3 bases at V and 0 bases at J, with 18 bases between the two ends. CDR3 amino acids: CASSFTRDTARSGNTIYF. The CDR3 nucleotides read TGTGCCAGCAGTTTCACCCGGGACACAGCCCGCTCTGGAAACACCATATATTTT.

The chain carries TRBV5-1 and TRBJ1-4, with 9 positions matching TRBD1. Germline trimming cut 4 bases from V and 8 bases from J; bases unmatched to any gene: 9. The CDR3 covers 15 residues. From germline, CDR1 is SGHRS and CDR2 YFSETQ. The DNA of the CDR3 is TGCGCCAGCAGCCCGGGGACAGGGCATGGAGAAAAACTGTTTTTT. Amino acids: CASSPGTGHGEKLFF.

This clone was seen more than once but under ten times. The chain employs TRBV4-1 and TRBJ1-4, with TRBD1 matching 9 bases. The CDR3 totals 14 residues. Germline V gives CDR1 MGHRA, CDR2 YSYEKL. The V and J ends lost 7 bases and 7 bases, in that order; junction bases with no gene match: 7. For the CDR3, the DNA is TGCGCCAGCACGGAGGGACAGGGAGGTGAAAAACTGTTTTTT. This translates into CASTEGQGGEKLFF.

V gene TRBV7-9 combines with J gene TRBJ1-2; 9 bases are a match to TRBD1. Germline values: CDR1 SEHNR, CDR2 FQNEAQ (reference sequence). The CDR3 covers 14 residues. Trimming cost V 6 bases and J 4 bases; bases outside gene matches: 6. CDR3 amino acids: CASRKGQGTYGYTF. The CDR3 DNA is TGTGCCAGCAGGAAGGGACAGGGAACCTATGGCTACACCTTC.